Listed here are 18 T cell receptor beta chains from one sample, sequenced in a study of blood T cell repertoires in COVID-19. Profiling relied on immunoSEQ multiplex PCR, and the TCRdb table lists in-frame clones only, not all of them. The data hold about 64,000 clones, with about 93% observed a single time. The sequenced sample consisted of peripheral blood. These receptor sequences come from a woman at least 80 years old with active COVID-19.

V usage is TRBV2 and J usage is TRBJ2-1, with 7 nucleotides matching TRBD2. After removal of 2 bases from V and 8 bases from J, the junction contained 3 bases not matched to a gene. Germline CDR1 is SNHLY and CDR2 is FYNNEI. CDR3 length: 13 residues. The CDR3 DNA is TGTGCCAGCAGTGAATTGCGGGAGCATGAGCAGTTCTTC. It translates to CASSELREHEQFF.

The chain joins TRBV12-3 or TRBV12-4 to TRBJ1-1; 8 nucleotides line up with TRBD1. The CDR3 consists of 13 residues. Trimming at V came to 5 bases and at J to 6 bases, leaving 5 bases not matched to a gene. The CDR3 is CASSPTGGSEAFF. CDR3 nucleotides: TGTGCCAGCAGTCCCACAGGGGGGTCTGAAGCTTTCTTT.

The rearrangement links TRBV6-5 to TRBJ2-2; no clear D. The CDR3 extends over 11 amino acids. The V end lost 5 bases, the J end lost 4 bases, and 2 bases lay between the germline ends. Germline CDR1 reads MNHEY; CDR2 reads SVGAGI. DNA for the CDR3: TGTGCCAGCAGTCGCACCGGGGAGCTGTTTTTT. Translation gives CASSRTGELFF.

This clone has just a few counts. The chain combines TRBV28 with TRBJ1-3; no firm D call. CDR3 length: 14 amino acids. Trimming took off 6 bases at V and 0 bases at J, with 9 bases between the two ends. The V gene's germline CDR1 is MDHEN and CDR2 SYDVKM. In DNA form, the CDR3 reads TGTGCCAGCAGGGGCATTCGCTCTGGAAACACCATATATTTT. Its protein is CASRGIRSGNTIYF. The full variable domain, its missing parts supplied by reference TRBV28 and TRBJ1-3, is DVKVTQSSRYLVKRTGEKVFLECVQDMDHENMFWYRQDPGLGLRLIYFSYDVKMKEKGDIPEGYSVSREKKERFSLILESASTNQTSMYLCASRGIRSGNTIYFGEGSWLTVV.

The CDR3: CASSLDRVNTEAFF. The CDR3 region has the DNA TGTGCCAGCAGTCTAGACAGGGTGAACACTGAAGCTTTCTTT. The chain uses TRBV27 and TRBJ1-1, with 7 bases identical to TRBD1. The trim removed 5 bases at V and 0 bases at J, leaving 3 bases unmatched. Looked up from germline, CDR1 is MNHEY and CDR2 is SMNVEV (reference sequence). This CDR3 is built from 14 residues.

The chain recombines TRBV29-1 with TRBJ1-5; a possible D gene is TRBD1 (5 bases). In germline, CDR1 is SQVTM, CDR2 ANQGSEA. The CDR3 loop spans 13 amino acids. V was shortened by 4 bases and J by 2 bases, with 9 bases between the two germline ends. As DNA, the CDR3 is TGCAGCGTTGGGGGCGGGGGCAATCAGCCCCAGCATTTT. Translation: CSVGGGGNQPQHF.

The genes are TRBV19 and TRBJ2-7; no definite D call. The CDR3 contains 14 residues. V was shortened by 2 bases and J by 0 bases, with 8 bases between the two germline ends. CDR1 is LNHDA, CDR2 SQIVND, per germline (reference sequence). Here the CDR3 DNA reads TGTGCCAGTAGTATAACTCCAACCTCCTACGAGCAGTACTTC. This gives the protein CASSITPTSYEQYF.

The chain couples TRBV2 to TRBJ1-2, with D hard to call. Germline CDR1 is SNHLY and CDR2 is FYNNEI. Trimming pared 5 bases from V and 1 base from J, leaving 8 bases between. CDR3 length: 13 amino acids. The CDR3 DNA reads TGTGCCAGCAGTTATACGGTTAACTATGGCTACACCTTC. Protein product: CASSYTVNYGYTF.

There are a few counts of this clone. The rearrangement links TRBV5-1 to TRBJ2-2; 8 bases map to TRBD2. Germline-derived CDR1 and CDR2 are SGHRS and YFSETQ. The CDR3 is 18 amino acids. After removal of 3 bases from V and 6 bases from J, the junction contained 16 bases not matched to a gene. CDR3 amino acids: CASSWTMAGGAFPGELFF. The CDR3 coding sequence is TGCGCCAGCAGCTGGACCATGGCGGGGGGCGCGTTCCCCGGGGAGCTGTTTTTT.

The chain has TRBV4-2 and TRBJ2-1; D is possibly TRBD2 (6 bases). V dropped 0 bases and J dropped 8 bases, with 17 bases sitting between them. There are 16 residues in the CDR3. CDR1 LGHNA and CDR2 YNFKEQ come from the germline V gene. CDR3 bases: TGTGCCAGCAGCCAAGAAGTGGAGGGCGCCTCGGATGAGCAGTTCTTC. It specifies CASSQEVEGASDEQFF.

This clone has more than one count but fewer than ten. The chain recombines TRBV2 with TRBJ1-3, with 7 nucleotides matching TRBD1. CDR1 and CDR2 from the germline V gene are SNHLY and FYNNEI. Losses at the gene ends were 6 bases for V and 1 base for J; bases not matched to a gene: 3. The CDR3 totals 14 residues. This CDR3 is CASRQQGSGNTIYF. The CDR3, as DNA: TGTGCCAGCAGGCAACAGGGGTCTGGAAACACCATATATTTT.

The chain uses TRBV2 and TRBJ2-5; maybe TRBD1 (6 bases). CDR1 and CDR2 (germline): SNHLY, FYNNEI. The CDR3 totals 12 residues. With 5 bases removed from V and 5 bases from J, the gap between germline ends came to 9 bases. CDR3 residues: CASSQGFETQYF. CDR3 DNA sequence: TGTGCCAGCAGTCAGGGGTTTGAGACCCAGTACTTC. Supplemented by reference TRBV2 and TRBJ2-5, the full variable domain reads EPEVTQTPSHQVTQMGQEVILRCVPISNHLYFYWYRQILGQKVEFLVSFYNNEISEKSEIFDDQFSVERPDGSNFTLKIRSTKLEDSAMYFCASSQGFETQYFGPGTRLLVL.

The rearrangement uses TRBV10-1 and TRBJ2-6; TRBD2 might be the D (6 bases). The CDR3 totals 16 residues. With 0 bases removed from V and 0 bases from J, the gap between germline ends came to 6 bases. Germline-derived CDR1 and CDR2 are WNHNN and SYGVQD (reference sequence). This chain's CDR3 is CASSESGGSGANVLTF. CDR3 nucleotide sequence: TGCGCCAGCAGTGAGTCGGGGGGCTCTGGGGCCAACGTCCTGACTTTC.

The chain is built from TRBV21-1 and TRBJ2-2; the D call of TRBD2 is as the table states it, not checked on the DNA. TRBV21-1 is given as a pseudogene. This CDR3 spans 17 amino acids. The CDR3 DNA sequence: TGTGCCAGCAGCAAGATAGGACTAGCGGGGAACACCGGGGAGCTGTTTTTT. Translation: CASSKIGLAGNTGELFF.

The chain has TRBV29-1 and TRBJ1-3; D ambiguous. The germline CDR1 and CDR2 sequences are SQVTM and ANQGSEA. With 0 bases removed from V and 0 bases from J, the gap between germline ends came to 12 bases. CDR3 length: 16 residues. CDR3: CSVEDLHGDSGNTIYF. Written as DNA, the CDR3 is TGCAGCGTTGAAGATCTGCACGGAGACTCTGGAAACACCATATATTTT.

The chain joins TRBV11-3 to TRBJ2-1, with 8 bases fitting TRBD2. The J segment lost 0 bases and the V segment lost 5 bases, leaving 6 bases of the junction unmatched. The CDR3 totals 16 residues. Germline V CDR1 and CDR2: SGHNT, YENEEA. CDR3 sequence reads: CASSLRSGSSYNEQFF. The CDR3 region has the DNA TGTGCCAGCAGCCTCAGGAGCGGGAGCTCCTACAATGAGCAGTTCTTC. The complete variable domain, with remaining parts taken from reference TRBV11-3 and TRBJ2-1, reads EAGVVQSPRYKIIEKKQPVAFWCNPISGHNTLYWYLQNLGQGPELLIRYENEEAVDDSQLPKDRFSAERLKGVDSTLKIQPAELGDSAVYLCASSLRSGSSYNEQFFGPGTRLTVL.

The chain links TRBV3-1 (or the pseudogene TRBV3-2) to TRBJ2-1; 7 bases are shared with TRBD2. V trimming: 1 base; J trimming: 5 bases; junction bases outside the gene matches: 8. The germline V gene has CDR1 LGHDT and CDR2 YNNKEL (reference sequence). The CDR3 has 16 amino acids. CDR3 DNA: TGTGCCAGCAGCCAAGTAAAATTAGCGGGCGACAATGAGCAGTTCTTC. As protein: CASSQVKLAGDNEQFF.

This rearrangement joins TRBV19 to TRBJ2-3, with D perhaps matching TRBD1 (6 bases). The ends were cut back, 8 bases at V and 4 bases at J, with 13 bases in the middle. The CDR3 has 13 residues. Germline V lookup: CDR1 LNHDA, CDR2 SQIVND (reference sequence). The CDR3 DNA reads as TGTGCCAGTTCAGGGGTCGGGTCAGATACGCAGTATTTT. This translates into CASSGVGSDTQYF.